A single sample gave rise to the 32 T cell receptor beta chains below, sequenced in a study of blood T cell repertoires in COVID-19. Here immunoSEQ multiplex PCR was the method, and the copy in TCRdb shows in-frame clones only, minus some. This table has tens of thousands of clones, over 75% appearing once. Sequences were obtained from peripheral blood. The receptors stem from a human donor in a cohort sampled during active COVID-19.

The CDR3 DNA reads as TGTGCCAGCTCTCCAAACAGGGTCCAAGAGACCCAGTACTTC. Its translation: CASSPNRVQETQYF. The chain joins TRBV18 to TRBJ2-5; D is perhaps TRBD1 (6 bases). Germline lookup yields CDR1 KGHSH and CDR2 LQKENI. This CDR3 has 14 residues. Trimming left V 6 bases short and J 1 base short, with 12 bases between.

The chain is built from TRBV2 and TRBJ2-2, with D maybe TRBD2 (6 bases). CDR3 length equals 13 residues. Germline lookup yields CDR1 SNHLY and CDR2 FYNNEI. The V end was cut by 5 bases, the J end by 4 bases, with 8 bases between. The CDR3 region is CASSRLVTGELFF. The CDR3 DNA reads TGTGCCAGCAGTCGACTAGTCACCGGGGAGCTGTTTTTT.

V and J are TRBV10-3 and TRBJ2-5, with TRBD2 as a possible D gene (5 bases). The ends were cut back, 10 bases at V and 1 base at J, with 16 bases in the middle. The CDR3 runs 14 residues. From germline, CDR1 is ENHRY and CDR2 SYGVKD. DNA for the CDR3: TGTGCCACCCGAAGTGGGAGAGGCCAAGAGACCCAGTACTTC. Translated: CATRSGRGQETQYF.

The V and J genes are TRBV11-2 and TRBJ2-7; 7 bases are shared with TRBD1. Germline values: CDR1 SGHAT, CDR2 FQNNGV. The ends lost 5 bases at V and 4 bases at J; junction bases unmatched: 2. CDR3 size: 12 residues. The CDR3 here is CASSETGYEQYF. As DNA, the CDR3 is TGTGCCAGCAGCGAGACAGGGTACGAGCAGTACTTC.

The chain links TRBV29-1 to TRBJ1-1; 10 bases match TRBD1. CDR3 length: 14 residues. Looked up from germline, CDR1 is SQVTM and CDR2 is ANQGSEA. J lost 4 bases, V lost 5 bases, and 7 bases had no gene match. CDR3 nucleotides: TGCAGCGTTATTCCTTGGACAGGGGGCACTGAAGCTTTCTTT. It encodes CSVIPWTGGTEAFF.

This clone has only a few counts. The genes are TRBV30 and TRBJ1-5; unclear D gene. This CDR3 is built from 13 residues. Between the trimmed V and J ends, which lost 1 base and 2 bases, there was a span of 6 bases. Germline V lookup: CDR1 GTSNPN, CDR2 SVGIG (reference sequence). This CDR3 reads CAWSGAGNQPQHF. The CDR3 coding sequence is TGTGCCTGGAGTGGAGCTGGCAATCAGCCCCAGCATTTT.

In this sample, this clone turned up once. The chain is built from TRBV20-1 and TRBJ1-1; weak D call: TRBD1 (5 bases). The CDR3 contains 11 residues. Per the germline V gene, CDR1 is DFQATT and CDR2 is SNEGSKA (reference sequence). With 4 bases removed from V and 7 bases from J, the gap between germline ends came to 10 bases. The CDR3 reads CSAKGHFEAFF. The CDR3 nucleotides read TGCAGTGCTAAAGGACACTTTGAAGCTTTCTTT.

V is TRBV29-1 and J is TRBJ2-7; TRBD1 matches at 7 bases. In germline, CDR1 is SQVTM, CDR2 ANQGSEA. The CDR3 consists of 12 residues. The V segment lost 7 bases and the J segment 2 bases; nucleotides outside the gene matches: 5. Here the CDR3 DNA reads TGCAGCGCCTCGACAGGGACCTACGAGCAGTACTTC. Its protein is CSASTGTYEQYF.

CDR3 residues: CASSSQGEAEAFF. Written as DNA, the CDR3 is TGTGCCAGCAGTTCCCAGGGGGAAGCTGAAGCTTTCTTT. This sequence joins TRBV12-3 or TRBV12-4 and TRBJ1-1; 7 bases are a match to TRBD1. The CDR3 spans 13 residues. J lost 6 bases, V lost 4 bases, and 5 bases had no gene match.

The genes are TRBV6-7 and TRBJ2-7; the match to TRBD2 covers 7 bases. TRBV6-7 is treated as an ORF (open reading frame) with a function not yet certain. With 2 bases clipped from V and 3 bases from J, the junction kept 10 bases outside the gene matches. The CDR3 sequence is 16 residues long. This CDR3 reads CASSYRLRREFYEQYF. CDR3 DNA sequence: TGTGCCAGCAGTTACCGACTCCGGCGGGAGTTCTACGAGCAGTACTTC.

The V call is TRBV7-9, the J call TRBJ2-3; TRBD1 aligns across 7 bases. Germline values: CDR1 SEHNR, CDR2 FQNEAQ (reference sequence). The junction had 9 bases not matched to a gene; V was cut back by 3 bases and J by 3 bases. The CDR3 covers 16 residues. DNA for the CDR3: TGTGCCAGCAGCTTCTCTGACAGGGTTGGTACAGATACGCAGTATTTT. Translated: CASSFSDRVGTDTQYF.

This chain links TRBV28 with TRBJ2-1; 10 nucleotides agree with TRBD1. The V and J ends lost 3 bases and 9 bases, in that order; junction bases with no gene match: 8. The germline CDR1 and CDR2 sequences are MDHEN and SYDVKM. This CDR3 region has 15 residues. The CDR3 region is CASSFLDRGSAEQFF. The CDR3 region has the DNA TGTGCCAGCAGTTTCTTGGACAGGGGGTCGGCTGAGCAGTTCTTC.

This clone was seen more than once but under ten times. V gene TRBV7-3 combines with J gene TRBJ2-3; D call uncertain. V dropped 2 bases and J dropped 3 bases, with 9 bases sitting between them. Germline V gene lookup returns CDR1 SGHTA and CDR2 FQGTGA. This CDR3 comprises 14 residues. The CDR3 nucleotides are TGTGCCAGCAGCTTATCTAAACTTACAGATACGCAGTATTTT. Its protein product is CASSLSKLTDTQYF. Variable domain in full (rest from reference TRBV7-3 and TRBJ2-3): GAGVSQTPSNKVTEKGKYVELRCDPISGHTALYWYRQSLGQGPEFLIYFQGTGAADDSGLPNDRFFAVRPEGSVSTLKIQRTERGDSAVYLCASSLSKLTDTQYFGPGTRLTVL.

V and J are TRBV19 and TRBJ2-3; possibly TRBD2 for D (5 bases). There are 11 residues in the CDR3. Germline CDR1 is LNHDA and CDR2 is SQIVND (reference sequence). Trimming cost V 9 bases and J 8 bases, with 12 bases left between them. In nucleotides, the CDR3 is TGTGCCAGCCGCACGGCGGGTACGCAGTATTTT. It specifies CASRTAGTQYF.

The chain links TRBV10-1 to TRBJ2-1; 10 bases are shared with TRBD2. Trimming at V came to 0 bases and at J to 7 bases, leaving 9 bases not matched to a gene. The CDR3 has 17 residues. CDR1 is WNHNN and CDR2 is SYGVQD in the germline V gene (reference sequence). The CDR3 sequence is CASSESRASGRPNEQFF. In nucleotides, the CDR3 is TGCGCCAGCAGTGAGTCGAGGGCTAGCGGGAGACCTAATGAGCAGTTCTTC.

The chain has TRBV5-1 and TRBJ2-7; 9 bases align to TRBD1. J gave up 4 bases and V 3 bases, and 8 bases lay outside the gene matches. The germline V gene encodes CDR1 SGHRS and CDR2 YFSETQ. The CDR3 runs 15 residues. The CDR3 loop is CASSSGWDRDYEQYF. The CDR3 DNA is TGCGCCAGCAGCTCTGGGTGGGACAGGGATTACGAGCAGTACTTC. The full variable domain, with the rest looked up from reference TRBV5-1 and TRBJ2-7, is KAGVTQTPRYLIKTRGQQVTLSCSPISGHRSVSWYQQTPGQGLQFLFEYFSETQRNKGNFPGRFSGRQFSNSRSEMNVSTLELGDSALYLCASSSGWDRDYEQYFGPGTRLTVT.

The table lists this clone with a few counts. The chain has TRBV2 and TRBJ2-1; 10 bases are shared with TRBD2. Germline-derived CDR1 and CDR2 are SNHLY and FYNNEI. The CDR3 is 14 amino acids. V gave up 7 bases and J gave up 9 bases; unmatched junction bases: 9. The CDR3: CASNFGLAGVEQFF. DNA of the CDR3: TGTGCCAGCAATTTCGGGCTAGCGGGAGTTGAGCAGTTCTTC.

The chain recombines TRBV6-6 with TRBJ1-2; 10 bases line up with TRBD1. CDR1 and CDR2 from the germline V gene are MNHNY and SVGAGI (reference sequence). The CDR3 runs to 15 residues. The V gene end was trimmed by 2 bases and the J gene end by 6 bases; junction bases not matched to a gene: 6. CDR3 in DNA: TGTGCCAGCAGTTACGAGTTGACAGGGGGCAATGGCTACACCTTC. As protein: CASSYELTGGNGYTF.

The CDR3 DNA sequence: TGCGCCAGCAGAAACGACGGGAATAACTATGGCTACACCTTC. Translation: CASRNDGNNYGYTF. This chain uses TRBV5-1 with TRBJ1-2; D uncertain. The CDR3 contains 14 residues. Trimming left V 5 bases short and J 1 base short, with 12 bases between. The germline CDR1 and CDR2 sequences are SGHRS and YFSETQ.

This chain links TRBV7-9 with TRBJ1-1; D not certain. The CDR3 totals 11 residues. Germline V gene sequence: CDR1 SEHNR, CDR2 FQNEAQ (reference sequence). Trimming left V 5 bases short and J 5 bases short, with 6 bases between. This CDR3 reads CASSLQTEAFF. DNA of the CDR3: TGTGCCAGCAGCCTACAGACTGAAGCTTTCTTT.

The gene calls are TRBV30 and TRBJ2-5, with D possibly TRBD1 on 5 matching bases. CDR1 GTSNPN and CDR2 SVGIG come from the germline V gene (reference sequence). V dropped 2 bases and J dropped 4 bases, with 5 bases sitting between them. The CDR3 sequence is 11 residues long. CDR3 sequence (DNA): TGTGCCTGGAGTACAGGAGAGACCCAGTACTTC. It encodes CAWSTGETQYF. The variable domain in full, completed from reference TRBV30 and TRBJ2-5, reads SQTIHQWPATLVQPVGSPLSLECTVEGTSNPNLYWYRQAAGRGLQLLFYSVGIGQISSEVPQNLSASRPQDRQFILSSKKLLLSDSGFYLCAWSTGETQYFGPGTRLLVL.

The V call is TRBV19, the J call TRBJ1-5, with TRBD1 matching 7 bases. CDR1 and CDR2 from the germline V gene are LNHDA and SQIVND (reference sequence). CDR3 length equals 14 residues. V lost 4 bases and J lost 6; bases outside the gene matches: 6. This CDR3 is CASSRRQGAQPQHF. The CDR3 nucleotides are TGTGCCAGTAGTAGAAGACAGGGAGCTCAGCCCCAGCATTTT.

V and J are TRBV2 and TRBJ2-2, with TRBD2 matching 10 bases. This CDR3 has 14 amino acids. V lost 8 bases to trimming and J lost 2 bases; unmatched junction nucleotides: 2. Germline V gene lookup returns CDR1 SNHLY and CDR2 FYNNEI. The CDR3 sequence is CASEREGNTGELFF. CDR3 DNA sequence: TGTGCCAGCGAGCGGGAGGGTAACACCGGGGAGCTGTTTTTT.

This chain links TRBV4-1 with TRBJ2-5; D is ambiguous. Germline-derived CDR1 and CDR2 are MGHRA and YSYEKL. V was clipped by 1 base and J by 7 bases, with 16 bases between them. The CDR3 runs 15 residues. The CDR3 DNA reads as TGCGCCAGCAGCCAAGTTCTGACAACCGTGGCGACCCAGTACTTC. It encodes CASSQVLTTVATQYF.

The V call is TRBV27, the J call TRBJ2-5; 7 bases fit TRBD2. The CDR3 is 14 residues long. Trimming took 8 bases from V and 5 from J; bases not matched to a gene: 11. Germline V lookup: CDR1 MNHEY, CDR2 SMNVEV (reference sequence). The CDR3: CASWGGWGIETQYF. Written as DNA, the CDR3 is TGTGCCAGCTGGGGAGGGTGGGGTATCGAGACCCAGTACTTC.

This chain joins TRBV6-5 and TRBJ2-2; 11 bases match TRBD1. Trimming took 0 bases from V and 6 from J; bases not matched to a gene: 3. CDR3 size: 16 residues. Per germline, CDR1 MNHEY and CDR2 SVGAGI. CDR3 loop: CASSYSRDRGAGELFF. The CDR3 nucleotides read TGTGCCAGCAGTTACTCCCGGGACAGGGGGGCCGGGGAGCTGTTTTTT.

The chain employs TRBV4-2 and TRBJ2-3, with D possibly matching TRBD2 (5 bases). The ends were cut back, 0 bases at V and 6 bases at J, with 13 bases in the middle. There are 15 residues in the CDR3. Germline V CDR1 and CDR2: LGHNA, YNFKEQ. The CDR3, as DNA: TGTGCCAGCAGCCAAGACGCGGGCTGGGCGGATACGCAGTATTTT. It encodes CASSQDAGWADTQYF.

This rearrangement joins TRBV5-4 to TRBJ2-5; 7 bases are a match to TRBD1. V lost 3 bases to trimming and J lost 3 bases; unmatched junction nucleotides: 5. The CDR3 is made up of 14 amino acids. Germline-derived CDR1 and CDR2 are SGHNT and YYREEE (reference sequence). DNA of the CDR3: TGTGCCAGCAGCTCCCGGGACAGTAAAGAGACCCAGTACTTC. This sequence encodes CASSSRDSKETQYF. The whole variable domain, filled in from reference TRBV5-4 and TRBJ2-5, reads ETGVTQSPTHLIKTRGQQVTLRCSSQSGHNTVSWYQQALGQGPQFIFQYYREEENGRGNFPPRFSGLQFPNYSSELNVNALELDDSALYLCASSSRDSKETQYFGPGTRLLVL.

The chain joins TRBV14 to TRBJ1-1; a possible D gene is TRBD1 (5 bases). Deletions cut 1 base from V and 3 bases from J, with 18 bases between. This CDR3 is 17 amino acids long. From germline, CDR1 is SGHDN and CDR2 FVKESK. The CDR3 reads CASSQAKGSWWYTEAFF. The DNA for the CDR3 is TGTGCCAGCAGCCAAGCGAAGGGGTCGTGGTGGTACACTGAAGCTTTCTTT.

Remarks on this clone: Within the sample, other DNA sequences also encode this same CDR3. V is TRBV18 and J is TRBJ2-5, with D possibly being TRBD1 (6 bases). Germline lookup yields CDR1 KGHSH and CDR2 LQKENI. CDR3 length equals 13 residues. Trimming took off 4 bases at V and 2 bases at J, with 8 bases between the two ends. The CDR3 protein is CASSLGQQETQYF. CDR3 sequence (DNA): TGTGCCAGCTCACTAGGACAGCAAGAGACCCAGTACTTC. Using reference TRBV18 and TRBJ2-5 for the parts outside the CDR3, the full variable domain is NAGVMQNPRHLVRRRGQEARLRCSPMKGHSHVYWYRQLPEEGLKFMVYLQKENIIDESGMPKERFSAEFPKEGPSILRIQQVVRGDSAAYFCASSLGQQETQYFGPGTRLLVL.

V usage is TRBV7-9 and J usage is TRBJ2-1, with TRBD1 as a possible D gene (6 bases). V lost 5 bases and J lost 2, with 10 bases in between. Germline values: CDR1 SEHNR, CDR2 FQNEAQ (reference sequence). This CDR3 contains 14 residues. The CDR3 coding sequence is TGTGCCAGCAGCCTACAGGGAACCTACAATGAGCAGTTCTTC. Its translation: CASSLQGTYNEQFF.

V usage is TRBV21-1 and J usage is TRBJ1-5; TRBD1 is the table's D call, not checked against the DNA. TRBV21-1 is tagged as a pseudogene. This CDR3 is 15 amino acids long. The CDR3 loop is CASSKEQGPIQPQHF. Written as DNA, the CDR3 is TGTGCCAGCAGCAAAGAACAGGGGCCTATCCAGCCCCAGCATTTT.